Following are 8 T cell receptor beta chains from one sample sequenced in a study of blood T cell repertoires in COVID-19. Method: immunoSEQ multiplex PCR; TCRdb's copy keeps in-frame clones and lacks some. This table holds tens of thousands of clones, about 90% found once. The sequenced sample consisted of peripheral blood. These receptors were collected from a man aged 50 to 59 with active or convalescent COVID-19.

The gene calls are TRBV27 and TRBJ1-5; D is possibly TRBD1 (6 bases). Trimming removed 3 bases at V and 0 bases at J, with 12 bases between. The germline CDR1 and CDR2 sequences are MNHEY and SMNVEV (reference sequence). This CDR3 is 16 amino acids long. The CDR3: CASSFGGGYSNQPQHF. The DNA of the CDR3 is TGTGCCAGCAGTTTTGGGGGGGGCTATAGCAATCAGCCCCAGCATTTT.

The gene calls are TRBV28 and TRBJ2-7, with 7 bases matching TRBD1. This CDR3 has 14 residues. Germline V gives CDR1 MDHEN, CDR2 SYDVKM. The V and J ends lost 5 bases and 0 bases, in that order; junction bases with no gene match: 4. The CDR3 DNA is TGTGCCAGCAGTCCCGGGGACAGCTCCTACGAGCAGTACTTC. This translates into CASSPGDSSYEQYF.

The CDR3 loop is CASSQERISSRTQYF. The CDR3 region has the DNA TGTGCCAGCAGCCAAGAGAGGATTTCCTCAAGGACCCAGTACTTC. J is TRBJ2-5 and V is TRBV14, with D unresolved. Germline loops: CDR1 SGHDN, CDR2 FVKESK. Trimming left V 0 bases short and J 7 bases short, with 15 bases between. The CDR3 runs 15 residues.

The gene calls are TRBV19 and TRBJ1-5, with 8 bases that match TRBD1. Germline-derived CDR1 and CDR2 are LNHDA and SQIVND (reference sequence). After removal of 6 bases from V and 4 bases from J, the junction contained 2 bases not matched to a gene. The CDR3 sequence is 13 residues long. CDR3 loop: CASRRTGNQPQHF. Here the CDR3 DNA reads TGTGCCAGTAGGCGGACAGGGAATCAGCCCCAGCATTTT.

The gene calls are TRBV6-5 and TRBJ1-2; D perhaps matches TRBD1 (5 bases). V shed 7 bases and J shed 4 bases, with 7 bases lying between them. This CDR3 contains 11 residues. Per the germline V gene, CDR1 is MNHEY and CDR2 is SVGAGI. This chain's CDR3 is CASKGLYGYTF. As DNA, the CDR3 is TGTGCCAGCAAGGGACTCTATGGCTACACCTTC.

This rearrangement joins TRBV6-1 to TRBJ1-1; D call uncertain. Germline CDR1 is MNHNS and CDR2 is SASEGT. V dropped 3 bases and J dropped 1 base, with 12 bases sitting between them. The CDR3 has 15 amino acids. The CDR3 sequence: CASSEGVIGNTEAFF. For the CDR3, the DNA is TGTGCCAGCAGTGAGGGAGTCATCGGGAACACTGAAGCTTTCTTT.

This chain joins TRBV6-2 or TRBV6-3 and TRBJ2-7; D perhaps matches TRBD1 (6 bases). CDR3 size: 14 residues. Trimming took off 3 bases at V and 1 base at J, with 10 bases between the two ends. CDR1 is MNHEY and CDR2 is SVGEGT in the germline V gene. The CDR3: CASSYRTGSYEQYF. The CDR3 coding sequence is TGTGCCAGCAGTTATCGAACAGGGTCCTACGAGCAGTACTTC.

V is TRBV7-8 and J is TRBJ2-7; 7 nucleotides align to TRBD2. Per the germline V gene, CDR1 is SGHVS and CDR2 is FQNEAQ. After removal of 4 bases from V and 6 bases from J, the junction contained 15 bases not matched to a gene. This CDR3 comprises 16 residues. The CDR3 region has the DNA TGTGCCAGCAGCTCCCTTCTTGCGGGAGTGGGTGGCGAGCAGTACTTC. Amino acids: CASSSLLAGVGGEQYF.